One sample yielded the 22 T cell receptor beta chains listed below, sequenced in a study of a mutant IDH1 vaccine in newly diagnosed glioma. Antigens for these TCRs are unknown. Assay: immunoSEQ multiplex PCR; the TCRdb copy retains only in-frame clones and omits some. Here the sample spans about 94,000 clones, roughly nine tenths being singletons. Specified time point: week 47, end of study. A 20-mer mutant IDH1 peptide at 300 ug was injected subcutaneously with topical imiquimod. Sequencing was performed on PBMCs, taken from a glioma patient whose treatment included an IDH1 peptide vaccine. All receptors come from a woman between 50 and 59 years old with glioma.

This chain links TRBV5-1 with TRBJ1-2; no reliable D call. V dropped 0 bases and J dropped 4 bases, with 10 bases sitting between them. The germline CDR1 and CDR2 sequences are SGHRS and YFSETQ. There are 14 residues in the CDR3. CDR3 sequence (DNA): TGCGCCAGCAGCTTGGTTGGGGAAGGCTATGGCTACACCTTC. Protein product: CASSLVGEGYGYTF.

The CDR3 here is CASSLGSLIGEGYTF. The CDR3, as DNA: TGCGCCAGCAGCCTAGGCAGTCTTATTGGTGAGGGCTACACCTTC. This chain connects TRBV5-1 to TRBJ1-2; D gene uncertain. Germline CDR1 SGHRS, CDR2 YFSETQ. The CDR3 contains 15 residues. Trimming removed 4 bases from V and 8 bases from J, with 21 bases in between.

Comments on this clone: One end of the junction fails to match germline, which may point to a read error. The rearrangement uses TRBV5-1 and TRBJ2-1, with D perhaps matching TRBD2 (5 bases). Germline V CDR1 and CDR2: SGHRS, YFSETQ. The CDR3 length is 11 residues. The CDR3 coding sequence is TGCGCCAGCAGATTGGGCGGGGAGCAGTTCTTC. This codes for CASRLGGEQFF.

This chain joins TRBV12-5 and TRBJ1-1; tentative D call: TRBD1 (5 bases). The germline V and J ends were trimmed by 3 bases and 1 base, with 24 bases remaining between them. CDR1 and CDR2 from the germline V gene are LGHNT and FRNRAP. This CDR3 is built from 19 residues. CDR3 DNA: TGTGCTAGTGGTTTCGACGGAGGGACCCTAAATAATACGAACACTGAAGCTTTCTTT. Protein: CASGFDGGTLNNTNTEAFF. Full variable domain (outside the CDR3, taken from reference TRBV12-5 and TRBJ1-1): DARVTQTPRHKVTEMGQEVTMRCQPILGHNTVFWYRQTMMQGLELLAYFRNRAPLDDSGMPKDRFSAEMPDATLATLKIQPSEPRDSAVYFCASGFDGGTLNNTNTEAFFGQGTRLTVV.

The chain carries TRBV6-1 and TRBJ2-7, with 8 nucleotides matching TRBD1. CDR3 length: 15 residues. CDR1 and CDR2 (germline): MNHNS, SASEGT. Germline trimming cut 4 bases from V and 2 bases from J; bases unmatched to any gene: 7. In nucleotides, the CDR3 is TGTGCCAGCAGTGTCTATCCGGGACAGGCCTACGAGCAGTACTTC. Its protein product is CASSVYPGQAYEQYF.

The rearrangement links TRBV28 to TRBJ2-7; D not resolved. This CDR3 is built from 10 residues. Trimming stripped 6 bases from V and 6 bases from J, with 6 bases between. The germline CDR1 and CDR2 sequences are MDHEN and SYDVKM. The CDR3 DNA sequence: TGTGCCAGCAGGCGGTTCGAGCAGTACTTC. Translated, it gives CASRRFEQYF. The entire variable domain, with the rest obtained from reference TRBV28 and TRBJ2-7, is as follows: DVKVTQSSRYLVKRTGEKVFLECVQDMDHENMFWYRQDPGLGLRLIYFSYDVKMKEKGDIPEGYSVSREKKERFSLILESASTNQTSMYLCASRRFEQYFGPGTRLTVT.

This chain uses TRBV28 with TRBJ2-5; possibly TRBD1 for D (6 bases). Germline loops: CDR1 MDHEN, CDR2 SYDVKM. Trimming removed 6 bases from V and 3 bases from J, with 17 bases in between. This CDR3 contains 15 residues. CDR3: CASRPGTRWEETQYF. The CDR3 region has the DNA TGTGCCAGCAGACCCGGGACACGGTGGGAAGAGACCCAGTACTTC.

The chain combines TRBV6-5 with TRBJ2-7; 9 bases are shared with TRBD2. CDR3 length equals 15 residues. Trimming at V came to 6 bases and at J to 4 bases, leaving 10 bases not matched to a gene. Germline V CDR1 and CDR2: MNHEY, SVGAGI. In nucleotides, the CDR3 is TGTGCCAGCAGACCCCCCCTAGCGGGATCTTACGAGCAGTACTTC. It codes for CASRPPLAGSYEQYF.

The V call is TRBV2, the J call TRBJ2-5; D perhaps matches TRBD2 (6 bases). The DNA matches TRBJ2-7 better at its end, which makes the J call doubtful. The CDR3 is 12 residues long. Germline CDR1 is SNHLY and CDR2 is FYNNEI. CDR3 protein: CASRDFTYEQYF. The CDR3 bases are TGTGCCAGCCGGGACTTCACCTACGAGCAGTACTTC.

This rearrangement joins TRBV6-5 to TRBJ1-2; the D gene is possibly TRBD1 (6 bases). This CDR3 is built from 14 residues. Germline lookup yields CDR1 MNHEY and CDR2 SVGAGI. The V and J ends lost 0 bases and 7 bases respectively, with 12 bases between them. CDR3 loop: CASSYSGQGIGYTF. The CDR3 bases are TGTGCCAGCAGTTACTCGGGCCAGGGGATTGGCTACACCTTC.

V gene TRBV7-9 combines with J gene TRBJ2-4, with 8 bases that match TRBD2. This CDR3 is 17 amino acids long. Germline-derived CDR1 and CDR2 are SEHNR and FQNEAQ (reference sequence). Germline trimming cut 5 bases from V and 0 bases from J; bases unmatched to any gene: 9. The CDR3 region has the DNA TGTGCCAGCAGCCCTCCGGGGGGGGGAATAGCCAAAAACATTCAGTACTTC. Translation: CASSPPGGGIAKNIQYF.

This rearrangement joins TRBV28 to TRBJ2-1, with TRBD1 matching 9 bases. CDR1 and CDR2 (germline): MDHEN, SYDVKM. V was pared by 4 bases and J by 5 bases, with 9 bases of the junction left unmatched. The CDR3 sequence is 16 residues long. In DNA, the CDR3 is TGTGCCAGCAGTTCCTCCGGGACAGGGAGCCACAATGAGCAGTTCTTC. This translates into CASSSSGTGSHNEQFF.

The V and J genes are TRBV28 and TRBJ1-4; weak D call: TRBD1 (6 bases). Trimming pared 6 bases from V and 3 bases from J, leaving 11 bases between. CDR1 and CDR2 from the germline V gene are MDHEN and SYDVKM. This CDR3 comprises 14 residues. In DNA, the CDR3 is TGTGCCAGCAGCCACAGGGCCTCTAATGAAAAACTGTTTTTT. This codes for CASSHRASNEKLFF.

The chain links TRBV5-1 to TRBJ2-1, with 12 bases aligning to TRBD2. V was pared by 4 bases and J by 7 bases, with 15 bases of the junction left unmatched. The CDR3 contains 18 residues. CDR1 SGHRS and CDR2 YFSETQ come from the germline V gene. CDR3 sequence reads: CASSPPGLAGRTGNEQFF. CDR3 sequence (DNA): TGCGCCAGCAGCCCCCCGGGACTAGCGGGTCGAACAGGGAATGAGCAGTTCTTC.

The rearrangement uses TRBV30 and TRBJ2-7, with 7 nucleotides matching TRBD1. The CDR3 consists of 12 residues. After removal of 5 bases from V and 3 bases from J, the junction contained 4 bases not matched to a gene. The V gene's germline CDR1 is GTSNPN and CDR2 SVGIG (reference sequence). The CDR3 region has the DNA TGTGCCTGGGGTGGGGACAGCTACGAGCAGTACTTC. As protein: CAWGGDSYEQYF.

The rearrangement links TRBV9 to TRBJ2-3; D not resolved. There are 13 residues in the CDR3. CDR1 SGDLS and CDR2 YYNGEE come from the germline V gene. Trimming removed 4 bases at V and 5 bases at J, with 11 bases between. As DNA, the CDR3 is TGTGCCAGCAGCTCGGGCCACCGAGATACGCAGTATTTT. Translating it yields CASSSGHRDTQYF.

The gene calls are TRBV7-8 and TRBJ1-1; 11 bases match TRBD1. Germline V gives CDR1 SGHVS, CDR2 FQNEAQ. The CDR3 sequence is 14 residues long. The junction had 3 bases not matched to a gene; V was cut back by 5 bases and J by 4 bases. DNA for the CDR3: TGTGCCAGCAGCCACGGGACAGGGGGCACTGAAGCTTTCTTT. It translates to CASSHGTGGTEAFF.

The V gene is TRBV19, the J gene TRBJ2-1; 7 nucleotides agree with TRBD2. The V segment lost 4 bases and the J segment 0 bases; nucleotides outside the gene matches: 3. The CDR3 extends over 15 amino acids. Germline V gene sequence: CDR1 LNHDA, CDR2 SQIVND (reference sequence). The CDR3 DNA follows: TGTGCCAGTAGTACCCTAGCGGTCTCCTACAATGAGCAGTTCTTC. Translation: CASSTLAVSYNEQFF.

The rearrangement uses TRBV28 and TRBJ1-2; no definite D call. There are 12 residues in the CDR3. V gave up 3 bases and J gave up 8 bases, with 10 bases separating them. In germline, CDR1 is MDHEN, CDR2 SYDVKM. The CDR3 loop reads CASSFQRRGYTF. Here the CDR3 DNA reads TGTGCCAGCAGTTTCCAGAGGAGGGGCTACACCTTC.

The CDR3: CASSVGVGVSSYNEQFF. CDR3 nucleotides: TGTGCCAGCAGCGTAGGGGTCGGGGTGAGCTCCTACAATGAGCAGTTCTTC. The chain employs TRBV9 and TRBJ2-1; possibly TRBD2 for D (5 bases). The germline V and J ends were trimmed by 0 bases and 0 bases, with 13 bases remaining between them. Looked up from germline, CDR1 is SGDLS and CDR2 is YYNGEE. The CDR3 consists of 17 residues.

This clone was counted a few times. This chain uses TRBV29-1 with TRBJ1-1; D gene ambiguous. The germline V gene has CDR1 SQVTM and CDR2 ANQGSEA. The CDR3 runs to 13 residues. V gave up 7 bases and J gave up 3 bases, with 15 bases separating them. The CDR3 bases are TGCAGCGGTAGTGGGTTTTTGGACACTGAAGCTTTCTTT. Protein: CSGSGFLDTEAFF.

This rearrangement joins TRBV28 to TRBJ2-7; D is unclear. The CDR3 spans 13 residues. V was trimmed by 3 bases and J by 3 bases, leaving 9 bases between them. Germline V gene lookup returns CDR1 MDHEN and CDR2 SYDVKM. The CDR3, as DNA: TGTGCCAGCAGTTTCCAGATCGACTACGAGCAGTACTTC. Its protein product is CASSFQIDYEQYF.